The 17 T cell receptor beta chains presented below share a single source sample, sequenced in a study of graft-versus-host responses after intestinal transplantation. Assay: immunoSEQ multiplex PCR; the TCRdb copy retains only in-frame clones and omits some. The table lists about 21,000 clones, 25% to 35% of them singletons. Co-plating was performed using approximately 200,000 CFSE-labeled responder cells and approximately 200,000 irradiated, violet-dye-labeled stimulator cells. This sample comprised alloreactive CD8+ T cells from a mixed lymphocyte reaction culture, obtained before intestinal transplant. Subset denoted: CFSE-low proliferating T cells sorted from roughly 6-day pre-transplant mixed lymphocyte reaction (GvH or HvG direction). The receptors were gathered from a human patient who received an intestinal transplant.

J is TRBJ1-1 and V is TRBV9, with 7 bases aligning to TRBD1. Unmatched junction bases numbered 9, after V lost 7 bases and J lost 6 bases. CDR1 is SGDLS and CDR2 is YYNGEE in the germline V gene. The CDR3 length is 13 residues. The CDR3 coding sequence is TGTGCCAGCTCGTCAGGGGGAGGCCCTGAAGCTTTCTTT. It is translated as CASSSGGGPEAFF.

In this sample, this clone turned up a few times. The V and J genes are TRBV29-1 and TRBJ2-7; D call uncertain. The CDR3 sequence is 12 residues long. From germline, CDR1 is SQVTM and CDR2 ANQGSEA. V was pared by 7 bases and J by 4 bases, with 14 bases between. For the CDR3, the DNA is TGCAGCGCCGCACAATACAGTTACGAGCAGTACTTC. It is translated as CSAAQYSYEQYF.

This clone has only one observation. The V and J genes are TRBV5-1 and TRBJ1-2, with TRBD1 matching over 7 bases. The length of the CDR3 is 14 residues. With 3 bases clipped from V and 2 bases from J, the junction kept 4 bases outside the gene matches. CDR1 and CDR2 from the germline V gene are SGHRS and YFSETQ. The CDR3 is CASSSTGTNYGYTF. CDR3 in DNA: TGCGCCAGCAGCTCGACAGGGACCAACTATGGCTACACCTTC.

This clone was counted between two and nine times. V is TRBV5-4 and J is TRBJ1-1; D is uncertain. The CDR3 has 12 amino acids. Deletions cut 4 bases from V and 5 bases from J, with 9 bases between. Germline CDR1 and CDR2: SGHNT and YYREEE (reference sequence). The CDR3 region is CASSPTGTEAFF. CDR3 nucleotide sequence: TGTGCCAGCAGCCCCACCGGAACTGAAGCTTTCTTT.

The CDR3 reads CASSWDSNQPQHF. Here the CDR3 DNA reads TGTGCCAGCAGTTGGGATAGCAATCAGCCCCAGCATTTT. This chain links TRBV6-6 with TRBJ1-5; no reliable D call. Trimming pared 4 bases from V and 0 bases from J, leaving 4 bases between. Germline V gene data show CDR1 as MNHNY and CDR2 as SVGAGI (reference sequence). The CDR3 spans 13 residues.

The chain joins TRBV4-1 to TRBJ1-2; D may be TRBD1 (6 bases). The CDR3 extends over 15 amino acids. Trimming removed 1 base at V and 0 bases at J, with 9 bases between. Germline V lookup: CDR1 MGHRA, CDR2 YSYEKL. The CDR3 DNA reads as TGCGCCAGCAGCCAAGTTCGGACAGCTAACTATGGCTACACCTTC. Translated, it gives CASSQVRTANYGYTF.

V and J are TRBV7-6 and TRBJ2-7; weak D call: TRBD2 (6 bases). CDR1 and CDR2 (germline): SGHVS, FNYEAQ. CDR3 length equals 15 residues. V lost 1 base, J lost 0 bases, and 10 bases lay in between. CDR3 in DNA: TGTGCCAGCAGCTTAGGCGGGGTTAGCTCCTACGAGCAGTACTTC. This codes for CASSLGGVSSYEQYF.

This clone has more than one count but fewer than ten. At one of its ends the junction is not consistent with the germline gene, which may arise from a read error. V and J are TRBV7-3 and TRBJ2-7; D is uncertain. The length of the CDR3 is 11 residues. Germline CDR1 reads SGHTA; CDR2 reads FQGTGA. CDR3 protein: CASSSRQLKDF. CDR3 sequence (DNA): TGTGCCAGCAGCTCCAGACAACTGAAGGACTTC.

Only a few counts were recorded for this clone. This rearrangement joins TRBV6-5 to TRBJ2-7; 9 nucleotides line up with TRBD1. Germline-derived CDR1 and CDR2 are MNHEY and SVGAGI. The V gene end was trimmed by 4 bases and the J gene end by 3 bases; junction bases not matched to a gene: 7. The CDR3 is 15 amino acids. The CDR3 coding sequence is TGTGCCAGCAGTTTAGTACAGGGGGCTTTCTACGAGCAGTACTTC. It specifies CASSLVQGAFYEQYF.

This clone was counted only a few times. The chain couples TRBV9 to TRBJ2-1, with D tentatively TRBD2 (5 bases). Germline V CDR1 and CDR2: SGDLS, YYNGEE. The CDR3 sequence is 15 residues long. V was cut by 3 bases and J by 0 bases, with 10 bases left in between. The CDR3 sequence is CASSADEGSYNEQFF. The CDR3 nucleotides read TGTGCCAGCAGCGCCGATGAGGGCTCCTACAATGAGCAGTTCTTC. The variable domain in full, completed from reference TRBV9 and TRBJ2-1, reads DSGVTQTPKHLITATGQRVTLRCSPRSGDLSVYWYQQSLDQGLQFLIQYYNGEERAKGNILERFSAQQFPDLHSELNLSSLELGDSALYFCASSADEGSYNEQFFGPGTRLTVL.

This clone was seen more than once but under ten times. CDR3 residues: CASSQVQGIDQPQHF. The DNA of the CDR3 is TGCGCCAGCAGCCAAGTACAGGGGATCGATCAGCCCCAGCATTTT. The chain couples TRBV4-1 to TRBJ1-5; 7 positions match TRBD1. This CDR3 is built from 15 residues. With V trimmed by 1 base and J by 5 bases, 5 bases remained unmatched. CDR1 is MGHRA and CDR2 is YSYEKL in the germline V gene.

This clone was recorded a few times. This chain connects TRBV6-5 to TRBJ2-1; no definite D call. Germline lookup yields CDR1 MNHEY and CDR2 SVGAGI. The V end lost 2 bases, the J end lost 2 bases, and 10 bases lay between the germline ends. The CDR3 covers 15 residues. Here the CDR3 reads CASSYGTGPYNEQFF. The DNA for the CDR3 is TGTGCCAGCAGTTACGGTACTGGCCCCTACAATGAGCAGTTCTTC.

CDR3 nucleotides: TGTGCCAGCAGCCCCTCCGGACTAGCGGGGGCCCCCTCCTACAATGAGCAGTTCTTC. Encoded protein: CASSPSGLAGAPSYNEQFF. This rearrangement joins TRBV4-2 to TRBJ2-1; 13 bases match TRBD2. This CDR3 is 19 amino acids long. V shed 4 bases, J shed 0 bases, and the junction held 9 bases outside the gene matches. Germline assignment: CDR1 LGHNA and CDR2 YNFKEQ.

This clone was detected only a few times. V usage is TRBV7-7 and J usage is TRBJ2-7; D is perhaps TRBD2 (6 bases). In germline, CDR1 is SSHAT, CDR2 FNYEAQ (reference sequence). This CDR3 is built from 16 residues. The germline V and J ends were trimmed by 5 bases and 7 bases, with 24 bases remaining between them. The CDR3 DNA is TGTGCCAGCAGCCGATTACCGGGGGAAAAAGTCGGGGAGCAGTACTTC. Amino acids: CASSRLPGEKVGEQYF. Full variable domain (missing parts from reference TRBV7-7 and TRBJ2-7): GAGVSQSPRYKVTKRGQDVTLRCDPISSHATLYWYQQALGQGPEFLTYFNYEAQPDKSGLPSDRFSAERPEGSISTLTIQRTEQRDSAMYRCASSRLPGEKVGEQYFGPGTRLTVT.

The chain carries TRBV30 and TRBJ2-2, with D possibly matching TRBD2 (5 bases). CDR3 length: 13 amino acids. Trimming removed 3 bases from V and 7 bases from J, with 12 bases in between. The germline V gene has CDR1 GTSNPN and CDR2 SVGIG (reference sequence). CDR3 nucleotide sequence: TGTGCCTGGAGCGTCACTAGTCACGGGGAGCTGTTTTTT. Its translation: CAWSVTSHGELFF.

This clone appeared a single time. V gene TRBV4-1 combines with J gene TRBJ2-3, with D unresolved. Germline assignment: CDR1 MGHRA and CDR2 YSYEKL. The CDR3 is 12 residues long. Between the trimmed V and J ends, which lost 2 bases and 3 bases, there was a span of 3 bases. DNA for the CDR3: TGCGCCAGCAGCCAATTGACAGATACGCAGTATTTT. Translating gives CASSQLTDTQYF.

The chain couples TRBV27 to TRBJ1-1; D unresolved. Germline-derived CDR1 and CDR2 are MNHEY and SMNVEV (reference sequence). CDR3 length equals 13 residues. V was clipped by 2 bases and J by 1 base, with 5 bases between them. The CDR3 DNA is TGTGCCAGCAGTTTAGTTGGGAACACTGAAGCTTTCTTT. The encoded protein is CASSLVGNTEAFF.